These 5 T cell receptor beta chains were sequenced from one sample in a study of blood T cell repertoires in COVID-19. TCRdb keeps only in-frame clones here, not all; method: immunoSEQ multiplex PCR. The table lists 340,000 or so clones, around 82% of them singletons, with 2.5% to 3.5% in the top ten. The sequenced material came from peripheral blood. The origin of the receptors is a young man with active or convalescent COVID-19.

This chain connects TRBV7-2 to TRBJ2-2; 10 bases are shared with TRBD1. The CDR3 runs 14 residues. V was clipped by 8 bases and J by 6 bases; unmatched bases: 6. The germline gives CDR1 SGHTA, CDR2 FQGNSA. CDR3: CASRRGQGSGELFF. As DNA, the CDR3 is TGTGCCAGCCGCCGGGGACAGGGGTCCGGGGAGCTGTTTTTT.

The chain joins TRBV4-2 to TRBJ2-1; 7 bases are a match to TRBD2. The V gene's germline CDR1 is LGHNA and CDR2 YNFKEQ. V was pared by 0 bases and J by 7 bases, with 0 bases of the junction left unmatched. CDR3 length: 13 residues. This CDR3 is CASSQEGGNEQFF. The CDR3 DNA sequence: TGTGCCAGCAGCCAAGAGGGGGGGAATGAGCAGTTCTTC.

The V and J genes are TRBV6-5 and TRBJ2-3, with TRBD2 identical over 9 bases. Germline-derived CDR1 and CDR2 are MNHEY and SVGAGI. Germline trimming cut 0 bases from V and 6 bases from J; bases unmatched to any gene: 4. The CDR3 has 15 amino acids. CDR3 protein: CASSYSGLAADTQYF. The CDR3 DNA reads TGTGCCAGCAGTTACTCGGGACTAGCAGCGGATACGCAGTATTTT.

V gene TRBV28 combines with J gene TRBJ1-5; TRBD1 agrees at 8 bases. Germline values: CDR1 MDHEN, CDR2 SYDVKM. Trimming removed 6 bases from V and 6 bases from J; junction bases left unmatched: 1. The CDR3 spans 12 residues. The CDR3 region has the DNA TGTGCCAGCAGACAGGGGGGTCAGCCCCAGCATTTT. Its protein product is CASRQGGQPQHF. The complete variable domain, with remaining parts taken from reference TRBV28 and TRBJ1-5, reads DVKVTQSSRYLVKRTGEKVFLECVQDMDHENMFWYRQDPGLGLRLIYFSYDVKMKEKGDIPEGYSVSREKKERFSLILESASTNQTSMYLCASRQGGQPQHFGDGTRLSIL.

V usage is TRBV6-2 or TRBV6-3 and J usage is TRBJ1-5; D ambiguous. The CDR3 has 15 amino acids. Trimming left V 6 bases short and J 7 bases short, with 19 bases between. Germline loops: CDR1 MNHEY, CDR2 SVGEGT. CDR3 sequence reads: CASSHGIGDWQPQHF. For the CDR3, the DNA is TGTGCCAGCAGCCACGGGATCGGGGATTGGCAGCCCCAGCATTTT.